Listed here are 12 T cell receptor beta chains from one sample, sequenced in a study of shared clonotypes between healthy human individuals. TCRdb keeps only in-frame clones here, not all; method: immunoSEQ multiplex PCR. Among over 1.5 million clones listed, 95% to 99% were seen once. The sequencing input was naive CD4+ T cells sorted from blood. Subset specified: CD45RA+ positively selected. Source of these receptors: a man younger than 45 in good health.

The chain recombines TRBV5-1 with TRBJ2-5, with D perhaps TRBD2 (6 bases). The CDR3 totals 15 residues. Germline V gene data show CDR1 as SGHRS and CDR2 as YFSETQ. V was pared by 4 bases and J by 7 bases, with 20 bases between. The CDR3 coding sequence is TGCGCCAGCAGCCTAACACTAGCCCAAACCAGGACCCAGTACTTC. Encoded protein: CASSLTLAQTRTQYF.

To note about this clone: The identical CDR3 is also encoded by other nucleotide sequences in the sample. The V gene is TRBV2, the J gene TRBJ2-5; D ambiguous. The CDR3 totals 13 residues. Germline CDR1 reads SNHLY; CDR2 reads FYNNEI. Trimming removed 3 bases at V and 0 bases at J, with 5 bases between. CDR3 bases: TGTGCCAGCAGTGACGGGTACCAAGAGACCCAGTACTTC. The encoded protein is CASSDGYQETQYF.

Turning to this clone: The sample has other DNA sequences that encode this CDR3 too. This chain's CDR3 is CASSLRELSSYEQYF. The CDR3 DNA reads as TGTGCCAGCAGCTTGCGGGAGCTCTCCTCCTACGAGCAGTACTTC. The chain is built from TRBV7-9 and TRBJ2-7; 7 bases fit TRBD2. CDR3 length equals 15 residues. Germline V gives CDR1 SEHNR, CDR2 FQNEAQ (reference sequence). J lost 0 bases, V lost 3 bases, and 5 bases had no gene match.

This chain connects TRBV5-4 to TRBJ2-1; the match to TRBD2 covers 10 bases. CDR1 and CDR2 (germline): SGHNT, YYREEE (reference sequence). After removal of 4 bases from V and 0 bases from J, the junction contained 4 bases not matched to a gene. This CDR3 has 16 amino acids. CDR3 coding DNA: TGTGCCAGCAGCCGATCTAGCGGGAGCTCCTACAATGAGCAGTTCTTC. It encodes CASSRSSGSSYNEQFF.

This clone was picked up a small number of times. The gene calls are TRBV29-1 and TRBJ2-2; D is undetermined. Germline loops: CDR1 SQVTM, CDR2 ANQGSEA. Trimming left V 5 bases short and J 3 bases short, with 10 bases between. The CDR3 has 13 residues. CDR3 nucleotides: TGCAGCGTTCCAGTGCATCACACCGGGGAGCTGTTTTTT. Protein product: CSVPVHHTGELFF.

The genes are TRBV5-6 and TRBJ2-7, with D maybe TRBD1 (6 bases). CDR1 is SGHDT and CDR2 is YYEEEE in the germline V gene. The CDR3 is 15 residues long. V was trimmed by 3 bases and J by 6 bases, leaving 19 bases between them. This CDR3 reads CASSSQGIVGIEQYF. CDR3 in DNA: TGTGCCAGCAGCTCACAGGGAATAGTCGGAATCGAGCAGTACTTC.

This clone was detected only once. Sequence at one end of the junction differs from germline and may be a read error. The V call is TRBV10-3, the J call TRBJ2-7; 8 nucleotides agree with TRBD1. Germline V CDR1 and CDR2: ENHRY, SYGVKD. The CDR3 is 14 amino acids. As DNA, the CDR3 is TGTGCCATCTGTGACCAGGGGGCTTCCTACGAGCAGTACTTC. Its translation is CAICDQGASYEQYF.

This clone has just one count. J is TRBJ2-7 and V is TRBV28; D call uncertain. The CDR3 runs to 13 residues. Germline V gene sequence: CDR1 MDHEN, CDR2 SYDVKM. Trimming cost V 6 bases and J 4 bases, with 13 bases left between them. The CDR3 here is CASRENSLYEQYF. The CDR3 coding sequence is TGTGCCAGCAGGGAGAACAGCCTATACGAGCAGTACTTC. Variable domain in full (rest from reference TRBV28 and TRBJ2-7): DVKVTQSSRYLVKRTGEKVFLECVQDMDHENMFWYRQDPGLGLRLIYFSYDVKMKEKGDIPEGYSVSREKKERFSLILESASTNQTSMYLCASRENSLYEQYFGPGTRLTVT.

On this clone: This same CDR3 is encoded by further DNA sequences in the sample. V usage is TRBV10-2 and J usage is TRBJ1-2; D might be TRBD1 (6 bases). The CDR3 is 12 amino acids. CDR1 is WSHSY and CDR2 is SAAADI in the germline V gene. The germline V and J ends were trimmed by 5 bases and 2 bases, with 6 bases remaining between them. The DNA for the CDR3 is TGCGCCAGCAGTCAGGGGAACTATGGCTACACCTTC. Its translation is CASSQGNYGYTF.

Notes on this clone: Other DNA sequences from this sample encode an identical CDR3 as well. The V gene is TRBV18, the J gene TRBJ1-5; D might be TRBD1 (6 bases). This CDR3 comprises 14 residues. Deletions cut 3 bases from V and 0 bases from J, with 6 bases between. Per germline, CDR1 KGHSH and CDR2 LQKENI. The CDR3 nucleotides read TGTGCCAGCTCACCGGACAGTAGCAATCAGCCCCAGCATTTT. The encoded protein is CASSPDSSNQPQHF. The whole variable domain, remainder taken from reference TRBV18 and TRBJ1-5, is NAGVMQNPRHLVRRRGQEARLRCSPMKGHSHVYWYRQLPEEGLKFMVYLQKENIIDESGMPKERFSAEFPKEGPSILRIQQVVRGDSAAYFCASSPDSSNQPQHFGDGTRLSIL.

This clone was picked up one time. The chain joins TRBV7-2 to TRBJ1-1; 8 bases map to TRBD1. Looked up from germline, CDR1 is SGHTA and CDR2 is FQGNSA. V dropped 4 bases and J dropped 0; count of bases not matched to a gene: 13. This CDR3 has 18 amino acids. The CDR3 bases are TGTGCCAGCAGCTCGAAGCGGACAGGGAGCAGCGTGAACACTGAAGCTTTCTTT. Translation gives CASSSKRTGSSVNTEAFF.

The chain recombines TRBV11-3 with TRBJ2-1; no clear D. Germline V gene lookup returns CDR1 SGHNT and CDR2 YENEEA. CDR3 size: 15 residues. Trimming stripped 4 bases from V and 0 bases from J, with 10 bases between. Here the CDR3 DNA reads TGTGCCAGCAGCTATGGCGGCCGCTCCTACAATGAGCAGTTCTTC. As protein: CASSYGGRSYNEQFF.